A single sample gave rise to the 12 T cell receptor beta chains below, sequenced in a study of siplizumab effects on memory and regulatory T cells. The table came from immunoSEQ multiplex PCR; TCRdb's copy has only in-frame clones and leaves some out. The profile shows about 100,000 clones, about 94% of them singletons. The specimen was non-Treg CD4+ T cells sorted from blood. The source of these receptors is a human donor in good health.

The chain employs TRBV28 and TRBJ1-1; maybe TRBD1 (6 bases). The CDR3 runs to 15 residues. The V gene lost 5 bases and the J gene lost 4 bases, with 17 bases spanning the gap. Looked up from germline, CDR1 is MDHEN and CDR2 is SYDVKM. CDR3 region: CASSHLGGSSTEAFF. DNA for the CDR3: TGTGCCAGCAGTCACTTGGGGGGCTCCAGCACTGAAGCTTTCTTT.

The V and J genes are TRBV7-9 and TRBJ1-1; possible D gene TRBD1, 5 bases. The CDR3 has 15 amino acids. The V and J ends lost 1 base and 10 bases respectively, with 19 bases between them. CDR1 SEHNR and CDR2 FQNEAQ come from the germline V gene (reference sequence). The CDR3 reads CASSLVSGSLPGAFF. The DNA for the CDR3 is TGTGCCAGCAGCTTAGTTTCAGGGTCTCTCCCCGGAGCTTTCTTT. Together with reference TRBV7-9 and TRBJ1-1, the CDR3 gives the full variable domain: DTGVSQNPRHKITKRGQNVTFRCDPISEHNRLYWYRQTLGQGPEFLTYFQNEAQLEKSRLLSDRFSAERPKGSFSTLEIQRTEQGDSAMYLCASSLVSGSLPGAFFGQGTRLTVV.

The gene calls are TRBV5-6 and TRBJ2-2; D is undetermined. CDR3 length: 15 residues. The germline V gene encodes CDR1 SGHDT and CDR2 YYEEEE. The V end was cut by 0 bases, the J end by 3 bases, with 9 bases between. CDR3 sequence: CASSLGVSYTGELFF. The CDR3 DNA is TGTGCCAGCAGCTTGGGGGTATCGTACACCGGGGAGCTGTTTTTT.

The chain uses TRBV28 and TRBJ2-1; 8 bases agree with TRBD2. CDR3 length: 14 residues. Germline CDR1 reads MDHEN; CDR2 reads SYDVKM. The V segment lost 11 bases and the J segment 8 bases; nucleotides outside the gene matches: 14. The DNA for the CDR3 is TGTGCCTCCACTATAGCGGGGTCTGGCGATGAGCAGTTCTTC. This encodes CASTIAGSGDEQFF.

This clone was detected only a few times. The chain uses TRBV30 and TRBJ2-3; TRBD2 matches 15 bases. The V and J ends lost 3 bases and 9 bases, in that order; junction bases with no gene match: 7. CDR3 length: 15 amino acids. Germline V CDR1 and CDR2: GTSNPN, SVGIG (reference sequence). CDR3 nucleotides: TGTGCCTGGAGCCCGGGACTAGCGGGAGGTTACACGCAGTATTTT. Translated: CAWSPGLAGGYTQYF. The full variable domain, completed using reference TRBV30 and TRBJ2-3, is SQTIHQWPATLVQPVGSPLSLECTVEGTSNPNLYWYRQAAGRGLQLLFYSVGIGQISSEVPQNLSASRPQDRQFILSSKKLLLSDSGFYLCAWSPGLAGGYTQYFGPGTRLTVL.

The V call is TRBV19, the J call TRBJ1-5; 8 bases match TRBD1. The CDR3 is made up of 13 amino acids. Germline CDR1 and CDR2: LNHDA and SQIVND (reference sequence). The trim removed 5 bases at V and 5 bases at J, leaving 2 bases unmatched. CDR3 nucleotide sequence: TGTGCCAGTAGTCCGACAGGGGATCAGCCCCAGCATTTT. Protein product: CASSPTGDQPQHF.

The chain employs TRBV5-5 and TRBJ2-7, with D unresolved. The length of the CDR3 is 14 residues. Between the trimmed V and J ends, which lost 1 base and 0 bases, there was a span of 8 bases. Germline CDR1 SGHKS, CDR2 YYEKEE (reference sequence). Here the CDR3 reads CASSLLEISYEQYF. CDR3 bases: TGTGCCAGCAGCTTGTTGGAGATCTCCTACGAGCAGTACTTC.

The chain employs TRBV5-4 and TRBJ2-7; TRBD2 matches at 8 bases. Per the germline V gene, CDR1 is SGHNT and CDR2 is YYREEE (reference sequence). Trimming took 3 bases from V and 1 from J; bases not matched to a gene: 6. The CDR3 is made up of 15 amino acids. In nucleotides, the CDR3 is TGTGCCAGCAGCTCTACTAGCGGAACGTCCTACGAGCAGTACTTC. Amino acids: CASSSTSGTSYEQYF.

CDR3 bases: TGTGCCAGCAGCCCCAGGGCCCAGGGGGGAGAAAGAGGAAAACTGTTTTTT. Translated, it gives CASSPRAQGGERGKLFF. V gene TRBV7-9 combines with J gene TRBJ1-4; 7 bases are shared with TRBD1. Germline V gene lookup returns CDR1 SEHNR and CDR2 FQNEAQ (reference sequence). V trimming: 5 bases; J trimming: 10 bases; junction bases outside the gene matches: 19. The CDR3 consists of 17 residues.

This clone was seen only a few times. The chain couples TRBV29-1 to TRBJ1-1; D possibly corresponds to TRBD1 (5 bases). V was shortened by 3 bases and J by 7 bases, with 12 bases between the two germline ends. Looked up from germline, CDR1 is SQVTM and CDR2 is ANQGSEA. This CDR3 has 12 amino acids. CDR3 residues: CSVETALLEAFF. The CDR3 nucleotides are TGCAGCGTTGAGACAGCGTTACTTGAAGCTTTCTTT.

This rearrangement joins TRBV19 to TRBJ1-5; 9 nucleotides agree with TRBD1. The CDR3 is 19 amino acids. Germline lookup yields CDR1 LNHDA and CDR2 SQIVND (reference sequence). With V trimmed by 0 bases and J by 7 bases, 16 bases remained unmatched. The CDR3 loop is CASSIDLRDRVVRGQPQHF. CDR3 coding DNA: TGTGCCAGTAGTATAGATCTCCGGGACAGGGTGGTTCGTGGCCAGCCCCAGCATTTT.

The chain joins TRBV2 to TRBJ2-5, with TRBD1 identical over 12 bases. The assigned J gene may be wrong: the sequence end matches TRBJ2-7 better. Looked up from germline, CDR1 is SNHLY and CDR2 is FYNNEI. This CDR3 spans 17 amino acids. The CDR3 DNA reads as TGTGCCAGCAGGGGGGGACAGGGGGCGCGAGGACCCTACGAGCAGTACTTC. Its protein is CASRGGQGARGPYEQYF.